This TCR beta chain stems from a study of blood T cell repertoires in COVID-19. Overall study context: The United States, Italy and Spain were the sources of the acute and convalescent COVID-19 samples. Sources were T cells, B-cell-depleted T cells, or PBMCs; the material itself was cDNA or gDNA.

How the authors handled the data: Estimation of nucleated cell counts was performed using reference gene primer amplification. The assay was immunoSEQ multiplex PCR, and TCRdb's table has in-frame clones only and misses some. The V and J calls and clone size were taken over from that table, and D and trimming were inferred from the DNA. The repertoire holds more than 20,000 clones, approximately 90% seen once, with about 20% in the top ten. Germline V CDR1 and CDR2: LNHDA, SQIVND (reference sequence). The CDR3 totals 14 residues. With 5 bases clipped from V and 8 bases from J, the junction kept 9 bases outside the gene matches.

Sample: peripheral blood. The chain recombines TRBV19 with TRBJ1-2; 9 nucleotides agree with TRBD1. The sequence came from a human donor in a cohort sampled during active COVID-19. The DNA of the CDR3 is TGTGCCAGTAGTTTGGGAGGACAGGGGAACGGCTACACCTTC. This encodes CASSLGGQGNGYTF.